This T cell receptor beta chain was obtained from a study of blood T cell repertoires in COVID-19. Across the study: Spain, Italy and the United States supplied samples that represented acute and convalescent COVID-19. Nucleic acid was either cDNA or gDNA, and it came from T cells, B-cell-depleted T cells, or PBMCs.

Authors' data handling: Using reference gene primer amplification, nucleated cell counts were estimated. Method: immunoSEQ multiplex PCR; TCRdb's copy keeps in-frame clones and lacks some. V and J calls and clone size come straight from that table; D and trimming were deduced from the DNA. Among some 520,000 clones listed, 89% were seen once. The CDR3 loop spans 16 amino acids. The germline V and J ends were trimmed by 5 bases and 4 bases, with 15 bases remaining between them. The V gene's germline CDR1 is KGHSH and CDR2 LQKENI. Seattle patients were enrolled while actively infected and followed longitudinally.

Sequencing used peripheral blood. The chain carries TRBV18 and TRBJ1-6; D possibly corresponds to TRBD1 (6 bases). This TCR came from a man between 18 and 35 years old with COVID-19, enrolled during active disease. The CDR3 nucleotides read TGTGCCAGCTCATTTGCAGGGGAAGTGTATAATTCACCCCTCCACTTT. The encoded protein is CASSFAGEVYNSPLHF.